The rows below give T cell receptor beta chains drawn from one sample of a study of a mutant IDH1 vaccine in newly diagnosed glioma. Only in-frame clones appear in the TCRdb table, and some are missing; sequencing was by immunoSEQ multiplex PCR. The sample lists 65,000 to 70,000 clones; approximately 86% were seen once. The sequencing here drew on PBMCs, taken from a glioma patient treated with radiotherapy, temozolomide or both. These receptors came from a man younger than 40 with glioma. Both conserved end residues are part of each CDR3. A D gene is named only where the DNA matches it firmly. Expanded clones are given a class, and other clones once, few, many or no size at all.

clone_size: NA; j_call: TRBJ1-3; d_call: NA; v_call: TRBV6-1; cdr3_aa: CASSEMVSPSGNTIYF; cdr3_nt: TGTGCCAGCAGTGAAATGGTCAGCCCCTCTGGAAACACCATATATTTT
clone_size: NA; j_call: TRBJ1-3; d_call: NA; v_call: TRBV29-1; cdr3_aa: CSVSYSGWGSGNTIYF; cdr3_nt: TGCAGCGTTTCTTATTCAGGGTGGGGGTCTGGAAACACCATATATTTT
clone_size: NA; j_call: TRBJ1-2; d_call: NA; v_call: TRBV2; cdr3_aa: CASRGGSGYGYTF; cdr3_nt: TGTGCCAGCCGCGGGGGGAGCGGATATGGCTACACCTTC
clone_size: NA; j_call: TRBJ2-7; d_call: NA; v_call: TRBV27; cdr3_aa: CASSLVAAPGYEQYF; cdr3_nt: TGTGCCAGCAGTTTGGTGGCAGCCCCGGGGTACGAGCAGTACTTC
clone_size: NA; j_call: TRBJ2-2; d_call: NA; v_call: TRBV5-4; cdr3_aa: CASSKDNYANTGELFF; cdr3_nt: TGTGCCAGCAGCAAGGACAATTACGCGAACACCGGGGAGCTGTTTTTT
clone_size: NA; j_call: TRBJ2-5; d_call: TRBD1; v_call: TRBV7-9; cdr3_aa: CASSLGTGSYQETQYF; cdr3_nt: TGTGCCAGCAGCTTAGGGACAGGGTCGTACCAAGAGACCCAGTACTTC
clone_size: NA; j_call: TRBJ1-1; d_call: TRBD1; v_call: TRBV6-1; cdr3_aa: CASSVELKGQKNTEAFF; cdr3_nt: TGTGCCAGCAGTGTCGAATTAAAGGGACAGAAGAACACTGAAGCTTTCTTT
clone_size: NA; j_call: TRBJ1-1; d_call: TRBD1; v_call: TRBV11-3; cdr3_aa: CASTSGQEKNTEAFF; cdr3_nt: TGTGCCAGCACCTCGGGACAGGAGAAAAACACTGAAGCTTTCTTT
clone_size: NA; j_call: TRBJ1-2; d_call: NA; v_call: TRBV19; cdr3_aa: CASSALLGTNYGYTF; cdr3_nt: TGTGCCAGTAGTGCCCTGCTGGGGACTAACTATGGCTACACCTTC
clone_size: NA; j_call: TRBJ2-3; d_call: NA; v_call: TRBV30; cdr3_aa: CAWSQILADTQYF; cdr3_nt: TGTGCCTGGAGTCAAATTTTAGCAGATACGCAGTATTTT
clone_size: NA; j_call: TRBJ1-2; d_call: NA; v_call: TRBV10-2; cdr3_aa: CASSEQAGYLSYGYTF; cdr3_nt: TGCGCCAGCAGTGAGCAAGCGGGGTATCTGTCCTATGGCTACACCTTC
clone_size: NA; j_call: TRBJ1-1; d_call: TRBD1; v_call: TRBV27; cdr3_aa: CASSPSDRGALNTEAFF; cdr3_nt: TGTGCCAGCAGTCCCTCGGACAGGGGAGCCCTGAACACTGAAGCTTTCTTT
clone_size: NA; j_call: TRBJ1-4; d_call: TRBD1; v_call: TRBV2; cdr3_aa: CASSQQGWEKLFF; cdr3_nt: TGTGCCAGCAGTCAACAGGGGTGGGAAAAACTGTTTTTT
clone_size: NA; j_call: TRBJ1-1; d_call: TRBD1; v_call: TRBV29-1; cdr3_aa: CSAGDRESTEAFF; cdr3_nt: TGCAGCGCCGGGGACAGGGAGAGCACTGAAGCTTTCTTT
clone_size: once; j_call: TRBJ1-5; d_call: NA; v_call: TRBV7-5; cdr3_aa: CVRSPPQQAPNQPQHF; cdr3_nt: TGTGTCAGAAGCCCCCCCCAACAGGCCCCCAATCAGCCCCAGCATTTT
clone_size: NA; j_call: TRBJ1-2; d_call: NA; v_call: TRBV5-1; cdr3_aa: CASSPQTATNYGYTF; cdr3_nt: TGCGCCAGCAGCCCCCAGACAGCTACTAACTATGGCTACACCTTC